This TCR beta chain is drawn from a study of T-cell memory formation after mild COVID-19. This CDR3 is 14 amino acids long. Germline V lookup: CDR1 SGHTA, CDR2 FQGNSA. V gave up 5 bases and J gave up 8 bases; unmatched junction bases: 11. This clonotype has a handful of counts. What it binds is unknown. Sample barcodes and UMIs were carried by the TCR alpha and TCR beta cDNA libraries that 5'RACE generated with constant-segment primers. TCRdb reanalysed the 5' RACE reads using MiXCR and keeps one entry per CDR3 protein. The table records 200,000 to 250,000 distinct CDR3 sequences, about 10% of them present only once. Findings and limits, study-wide: Prior to infection, memory already included some responding clones, suggesting cross-reactive memory joined.

V is TRBV7-2 and J is TRBJ1-2; 7 positions match TRBD1. This sequence was found in a young man who had mild COVID-19 (a few samples of this study predate the infection). Cell type and time point are not known. The source material was PBMCs or a T cell subset sorted from them (not recorded which). CDR3 in amino acids: CASSPLTGSQGYTF. As DNA, the CDR3 is TGTGCCAGCAGCCCATTGACAGGGAGTCAGGGCTACACCTTC.